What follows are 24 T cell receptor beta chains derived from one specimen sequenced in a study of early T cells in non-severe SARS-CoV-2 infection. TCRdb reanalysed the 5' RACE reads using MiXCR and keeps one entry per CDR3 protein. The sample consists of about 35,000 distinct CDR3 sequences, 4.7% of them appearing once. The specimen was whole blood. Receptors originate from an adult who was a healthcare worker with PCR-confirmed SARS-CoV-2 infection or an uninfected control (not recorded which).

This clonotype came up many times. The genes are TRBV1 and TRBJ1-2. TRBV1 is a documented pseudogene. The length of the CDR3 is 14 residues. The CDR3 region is CTSSQIREGSGYTF. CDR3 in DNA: TGCACCAGCAGCCAGATAAGGGAAGGGAGCGGCTACACCTTC.

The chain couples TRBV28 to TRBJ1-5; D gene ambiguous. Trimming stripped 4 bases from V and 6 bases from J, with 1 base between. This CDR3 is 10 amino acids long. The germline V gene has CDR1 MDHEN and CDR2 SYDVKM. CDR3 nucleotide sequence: TGTGCCAGCAGTTCTCAGCCCCAGCATTTT. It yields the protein CASSSQPQHF. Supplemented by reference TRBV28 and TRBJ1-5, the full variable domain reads DVKVTQSSRYLVKRTGEKVFLECVQDMDHENMFWYRQDPGLGLRLIYFSYDVKMKEKGDIPEGYSVSREKKERFSLILESASTNQTSMYLCASSSQPQHFGDGTRLSIL.

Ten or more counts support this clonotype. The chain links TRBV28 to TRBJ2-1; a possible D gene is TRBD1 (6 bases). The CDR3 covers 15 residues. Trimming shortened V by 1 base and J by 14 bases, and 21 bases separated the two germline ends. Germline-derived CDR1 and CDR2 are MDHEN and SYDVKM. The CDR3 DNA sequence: TGTGCCAGCAGTTTATCTGCTCAGGGGTCGACTTGGGAGTTCTTC. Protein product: CASSLSAQGSTWEFF.

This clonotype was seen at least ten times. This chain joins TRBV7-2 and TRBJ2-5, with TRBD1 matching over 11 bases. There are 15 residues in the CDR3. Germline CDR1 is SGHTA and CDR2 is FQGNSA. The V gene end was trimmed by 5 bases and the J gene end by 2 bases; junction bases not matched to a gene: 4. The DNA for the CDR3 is TGTGCCAGCAGCCCCGGGACAGGGGGGCAAGAGACCCAGTACTTC. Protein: CASSPGTGGQETQYF.

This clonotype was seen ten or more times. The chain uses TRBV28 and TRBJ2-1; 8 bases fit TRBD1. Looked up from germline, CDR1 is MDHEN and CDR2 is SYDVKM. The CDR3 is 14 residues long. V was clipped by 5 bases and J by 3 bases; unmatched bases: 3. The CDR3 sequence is CASSRDRFYNEQFF. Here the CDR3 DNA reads TGTGCCAGCAGTCGGGACAGGTTCTACAATGAGCAGTTCTTC.

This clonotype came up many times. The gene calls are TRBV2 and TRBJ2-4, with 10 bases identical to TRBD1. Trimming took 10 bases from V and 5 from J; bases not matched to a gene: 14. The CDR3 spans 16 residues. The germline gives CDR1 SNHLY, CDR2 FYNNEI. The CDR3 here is CATKPQGTGEQNIQYF. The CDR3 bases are TGTGCCACCAAACCCCAAGGGACAGGGGAGCAAAACATTCAGTACTTC. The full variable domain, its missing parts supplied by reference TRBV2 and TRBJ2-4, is EPEVTQTPSHQVTQMGQEVILRCVPISNHLYFYWYRQILGQKVEFLVSFYNNEISEKSEIFDDQFSVERPDGSNFTLKIRSTKLEDSAMYFCATKPQGTGEQNIQYFGAGTRLSVL.

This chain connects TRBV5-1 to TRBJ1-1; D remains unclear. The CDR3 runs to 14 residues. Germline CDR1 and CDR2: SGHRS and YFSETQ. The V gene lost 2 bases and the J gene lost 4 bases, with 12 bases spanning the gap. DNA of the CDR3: TGCGCCAGCAGCTTTGACGCAGATGGCACTGAAGCTTTCTTT. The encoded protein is CASSFDADGTEAFF.

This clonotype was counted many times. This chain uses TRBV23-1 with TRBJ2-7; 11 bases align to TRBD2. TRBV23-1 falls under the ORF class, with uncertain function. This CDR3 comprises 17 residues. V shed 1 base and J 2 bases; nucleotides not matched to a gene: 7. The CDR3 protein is CASSQLTGTSGTYEQYF. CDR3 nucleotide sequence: TGCGCCAGCAGTCAATTAACCGGGACTAGCGGAACCTACGAGCAGTACTTC.

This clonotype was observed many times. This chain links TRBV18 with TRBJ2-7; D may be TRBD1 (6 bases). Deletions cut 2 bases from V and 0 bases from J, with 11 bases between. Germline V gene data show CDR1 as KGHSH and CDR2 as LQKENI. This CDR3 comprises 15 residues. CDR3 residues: CASSPGQLSSYEQYF. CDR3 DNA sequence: TGTGCCAGCTCACCAGGACAGTTGAGCTCCTACGAGCAGTACTTC.

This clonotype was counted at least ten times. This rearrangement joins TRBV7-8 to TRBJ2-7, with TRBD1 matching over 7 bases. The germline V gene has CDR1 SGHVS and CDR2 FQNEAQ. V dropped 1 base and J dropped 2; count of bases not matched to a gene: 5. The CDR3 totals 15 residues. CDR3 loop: CASSLEGALTYEQYF. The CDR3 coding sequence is TGTGCCAGCAGCTTAGAGGGGGCCTTGACCTACGAGCAGTACTTC.

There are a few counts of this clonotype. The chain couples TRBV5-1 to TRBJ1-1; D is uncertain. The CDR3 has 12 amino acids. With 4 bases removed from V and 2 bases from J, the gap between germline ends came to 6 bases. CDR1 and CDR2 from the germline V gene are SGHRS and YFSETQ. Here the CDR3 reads CASSPDNTEAFF. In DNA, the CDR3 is TGCGCCAGCAGCCCCGACAACACTGAAGCTTTCTTT. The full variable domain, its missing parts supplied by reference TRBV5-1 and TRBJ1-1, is KAGVTQTPRYLIKTRGQQVTLSCSPISGHRSVSWYQQTPGQGLQFLFEYFSETQRNKGNFPGRFSGRQFSNSRSEMNVSTLELGDSALYLCASSPDNTEAFFGQGTRLTVV.

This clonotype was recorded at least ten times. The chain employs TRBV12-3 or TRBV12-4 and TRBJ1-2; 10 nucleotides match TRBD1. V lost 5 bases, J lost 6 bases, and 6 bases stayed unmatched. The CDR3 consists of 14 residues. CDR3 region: CASSQDRGKNGYTF. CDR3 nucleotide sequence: TGTGCCAGCAGTCAGGACAGGGGGAAGAATGGCTACACCTTC.

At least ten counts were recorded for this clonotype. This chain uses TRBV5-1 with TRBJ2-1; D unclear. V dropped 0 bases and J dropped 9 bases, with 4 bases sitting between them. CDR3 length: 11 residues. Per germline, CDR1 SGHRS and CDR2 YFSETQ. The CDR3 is CASSLASEQFF. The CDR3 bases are TGCGCCAGCAGCTTGGCCAGTGAGCAGTTCTTC.

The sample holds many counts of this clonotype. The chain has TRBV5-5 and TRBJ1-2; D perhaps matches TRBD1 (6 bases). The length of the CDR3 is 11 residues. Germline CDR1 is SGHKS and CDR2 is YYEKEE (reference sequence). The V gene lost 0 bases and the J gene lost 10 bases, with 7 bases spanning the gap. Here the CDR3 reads CASSLAGDYTF. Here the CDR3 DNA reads TGTGCCAGCAGCTTGGCAGGGGACTACACCTTC.

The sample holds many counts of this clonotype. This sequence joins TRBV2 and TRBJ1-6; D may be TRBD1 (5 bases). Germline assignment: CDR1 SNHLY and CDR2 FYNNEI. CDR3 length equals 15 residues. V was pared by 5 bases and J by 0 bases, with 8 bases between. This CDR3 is CASSTDSSYNSPLHF. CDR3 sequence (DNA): TGTGCCAGCAGTACCGACAGCTCCTATAATTCACCCCTCCACTTT.

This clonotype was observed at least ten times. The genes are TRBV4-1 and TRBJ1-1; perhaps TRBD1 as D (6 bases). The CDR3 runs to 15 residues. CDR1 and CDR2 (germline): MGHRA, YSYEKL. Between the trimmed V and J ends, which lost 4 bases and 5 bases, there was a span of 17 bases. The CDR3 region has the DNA TGCGCCAGCAGCCTTACGGGGGGGCGTAGGACTGAAGCTTTCTTT. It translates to CASSLTGGRRTEAFF.

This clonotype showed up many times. CDR3 in amino acids: CASSRGNQPQHF. For the CDR3, the DNA is TGTGCCAGTAGCCGGGGGAATCAGCCCCAGCATTTT. The V gene is TRBV19, the J gene TRBJ1-5; D might be TRBD1 (5 bases). The germline CDR1 and CDR2 sequences are LNHDA and SQIVND (reference sequence). CDR3 length: 12 residues. Between the trimmed V and J ends, which lost 6 bases and 4 bases, there was a span of 7 bases. Full variable domain (missing parts from reference TRBV19 and TRBJ1-5): DGGITQSPKYLFRKEGQNVTLSCEQNLNHDAMYWYRQDPGQGLRLIYYSQIVNDFQKGDIAEGYSVSREKKESFPLTVTSAQKNPTAFYLCASSRGNQPQHFGDGTRLSIL.

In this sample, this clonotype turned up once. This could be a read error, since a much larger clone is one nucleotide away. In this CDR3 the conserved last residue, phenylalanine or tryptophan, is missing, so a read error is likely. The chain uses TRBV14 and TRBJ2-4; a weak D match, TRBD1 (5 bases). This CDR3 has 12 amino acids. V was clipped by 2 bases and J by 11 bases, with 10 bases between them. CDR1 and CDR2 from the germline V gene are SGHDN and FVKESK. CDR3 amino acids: CASSQRWGVQYL. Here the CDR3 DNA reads TGTGCCAGCAGCCAACGATGGGGCGTTCAGTACTTA.

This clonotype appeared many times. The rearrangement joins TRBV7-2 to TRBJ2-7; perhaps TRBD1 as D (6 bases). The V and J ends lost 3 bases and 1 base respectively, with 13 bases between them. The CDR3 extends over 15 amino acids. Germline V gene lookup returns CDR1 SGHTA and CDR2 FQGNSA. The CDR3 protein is CASSFSGAGSYEQYF. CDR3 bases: TGTGCCAGCAGCTTTTCAGGGGCCGGATCCTACGAGCAGTACTTC.

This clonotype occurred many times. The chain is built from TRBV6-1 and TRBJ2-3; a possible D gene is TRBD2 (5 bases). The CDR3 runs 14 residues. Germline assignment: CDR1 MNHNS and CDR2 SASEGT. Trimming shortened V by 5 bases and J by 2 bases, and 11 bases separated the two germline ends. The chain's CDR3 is CASSSGYATDTQYF. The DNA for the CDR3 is TGTGCCAGCAGTTCGGGGTACGCCACAGATACGCAGTATTTT.

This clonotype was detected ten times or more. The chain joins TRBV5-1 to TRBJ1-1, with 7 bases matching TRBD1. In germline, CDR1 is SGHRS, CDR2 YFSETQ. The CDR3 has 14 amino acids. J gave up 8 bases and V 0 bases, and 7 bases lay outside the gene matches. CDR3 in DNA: TGCGCCAGCAGCTTGGACCTGACAGGGTTGGAAGCTTTCTTT. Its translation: CASSLDLTGLEAFF.

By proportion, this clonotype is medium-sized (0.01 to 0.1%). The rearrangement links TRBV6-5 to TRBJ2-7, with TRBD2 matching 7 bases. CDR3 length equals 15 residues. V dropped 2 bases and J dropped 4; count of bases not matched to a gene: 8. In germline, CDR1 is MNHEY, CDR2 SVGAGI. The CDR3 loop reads CASSYGVQGGYEQYF. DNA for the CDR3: TGTGCCAGCAGTTACGGGGTGCAGGGAGGGTACGAGCAGTACTTC.

This chain's CDR3 is CATSDSGRFTDTQYF. The DNA for the CDR3 is TGTGCCACCAGTGATTCCGGCAGATTCACAGATACGCAGTATTTT. This rearrangement joins TRBV24-1 to TRBJ2-3; D gene unclear. Germline V CDR1 and CDR2: KGHDR, SFDVKD. V was clipped by 2 bases and J by 2 bases, with 10 bases between them. This CDR3 is 15 amino acids long.

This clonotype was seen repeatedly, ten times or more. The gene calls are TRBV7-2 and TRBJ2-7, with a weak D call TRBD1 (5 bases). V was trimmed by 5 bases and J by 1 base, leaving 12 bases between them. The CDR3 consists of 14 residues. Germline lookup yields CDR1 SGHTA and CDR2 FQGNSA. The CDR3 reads CASSPGISSYEQYF. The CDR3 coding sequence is TGTGCCAGCAGCCCAGGGATTTCTTCCTACGAGCAGTACTTC.